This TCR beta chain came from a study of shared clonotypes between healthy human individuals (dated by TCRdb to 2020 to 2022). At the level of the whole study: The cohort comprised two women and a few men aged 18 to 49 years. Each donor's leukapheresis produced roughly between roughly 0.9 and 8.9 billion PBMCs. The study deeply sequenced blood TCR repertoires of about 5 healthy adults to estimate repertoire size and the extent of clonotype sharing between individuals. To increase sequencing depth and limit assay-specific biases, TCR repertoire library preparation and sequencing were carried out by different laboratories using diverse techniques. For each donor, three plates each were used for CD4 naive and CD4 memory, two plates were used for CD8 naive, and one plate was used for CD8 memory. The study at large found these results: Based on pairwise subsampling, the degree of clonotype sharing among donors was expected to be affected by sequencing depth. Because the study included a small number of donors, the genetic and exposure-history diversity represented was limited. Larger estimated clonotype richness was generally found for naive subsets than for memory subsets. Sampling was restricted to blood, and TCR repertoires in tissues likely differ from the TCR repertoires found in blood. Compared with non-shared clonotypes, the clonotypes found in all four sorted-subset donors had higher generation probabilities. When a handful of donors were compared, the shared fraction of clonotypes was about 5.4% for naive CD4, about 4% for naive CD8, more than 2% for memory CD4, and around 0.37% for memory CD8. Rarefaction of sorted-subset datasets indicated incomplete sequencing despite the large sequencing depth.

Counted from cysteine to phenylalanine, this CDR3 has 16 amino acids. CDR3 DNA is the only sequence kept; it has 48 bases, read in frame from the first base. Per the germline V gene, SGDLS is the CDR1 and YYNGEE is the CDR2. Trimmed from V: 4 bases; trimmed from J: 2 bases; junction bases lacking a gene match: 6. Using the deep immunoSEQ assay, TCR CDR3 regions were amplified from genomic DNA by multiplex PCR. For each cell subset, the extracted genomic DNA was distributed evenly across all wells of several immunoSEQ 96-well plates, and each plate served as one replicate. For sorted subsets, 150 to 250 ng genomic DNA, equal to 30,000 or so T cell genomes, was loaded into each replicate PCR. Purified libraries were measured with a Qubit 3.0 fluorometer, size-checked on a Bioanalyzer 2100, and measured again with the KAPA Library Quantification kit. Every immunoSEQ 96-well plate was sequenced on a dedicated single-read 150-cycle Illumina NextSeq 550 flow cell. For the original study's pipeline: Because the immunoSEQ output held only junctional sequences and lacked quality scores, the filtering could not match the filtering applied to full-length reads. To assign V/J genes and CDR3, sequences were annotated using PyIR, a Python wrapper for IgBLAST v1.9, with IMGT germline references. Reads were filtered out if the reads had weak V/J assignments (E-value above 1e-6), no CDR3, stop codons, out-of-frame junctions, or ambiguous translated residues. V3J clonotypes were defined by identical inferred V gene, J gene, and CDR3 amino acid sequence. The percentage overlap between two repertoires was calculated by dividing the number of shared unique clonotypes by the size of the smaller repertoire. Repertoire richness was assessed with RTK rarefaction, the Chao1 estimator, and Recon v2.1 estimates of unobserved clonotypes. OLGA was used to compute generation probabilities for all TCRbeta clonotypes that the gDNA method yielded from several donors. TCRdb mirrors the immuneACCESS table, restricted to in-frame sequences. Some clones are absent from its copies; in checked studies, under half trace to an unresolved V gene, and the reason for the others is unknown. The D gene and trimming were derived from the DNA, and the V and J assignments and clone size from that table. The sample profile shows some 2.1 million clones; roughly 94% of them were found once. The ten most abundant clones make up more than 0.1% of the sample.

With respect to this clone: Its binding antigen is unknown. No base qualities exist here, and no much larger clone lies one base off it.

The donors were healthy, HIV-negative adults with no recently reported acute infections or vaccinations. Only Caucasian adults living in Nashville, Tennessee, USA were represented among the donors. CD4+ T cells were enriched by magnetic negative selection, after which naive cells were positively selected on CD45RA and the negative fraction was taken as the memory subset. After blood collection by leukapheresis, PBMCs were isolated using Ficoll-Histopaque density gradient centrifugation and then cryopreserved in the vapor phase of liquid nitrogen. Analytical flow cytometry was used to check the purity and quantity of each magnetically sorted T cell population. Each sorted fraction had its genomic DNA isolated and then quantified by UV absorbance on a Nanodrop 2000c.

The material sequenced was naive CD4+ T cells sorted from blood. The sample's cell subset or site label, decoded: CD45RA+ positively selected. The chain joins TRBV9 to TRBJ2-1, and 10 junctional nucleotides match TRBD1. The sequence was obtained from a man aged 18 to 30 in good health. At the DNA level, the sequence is TGTGCCAGCAGCCCCCACGGGACAGGGGCCTACAATGAGCAGTTCTTC. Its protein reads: CASSPHGTGAYNEQFF.